Given below is one T cell receptor beta chain in context. Its cognate antigen has yet to be identified. The read comes to an end 3 residues before the CDR3 does, leaving the germline J gene to fill in the end. The CDR3, from cysteine to phenylalanine, totals 14 residues. The CDR3 was read in part: 33 bases, with the frame set at base 1. From the germline V gene, CDR1 is SNHLY and CDR2 is FYNNEI. Trimming at the junction amounts to 6 bases on V and 8 bases on J, and the germline ends lie 16 bases apart. Every participant had a single incident cervical HPV16 infection, and women with prevalent HPV16 infections were excluded. Cervical HPV DNA was detected by MY09/MY11 PCR, and genotyping was performed by dot-blot hybridization. Around 15 mL of heparinized blood were centrifuged, and the buffy coat was split into aliquots, frozen at -30 degrees C, and then kept at -80 degrees C. QIAGEN kits were used to extract genomic DNA from the buffy coat specimens.

Using the immunoSEQ assay, multiplex PCR amplified TCR beta CDR3 regions from an average of about 1.1 ug of genomic DNA per sample. Primer bias was corrected in the assay by using a complete synthetic TCR repertoire to establish an amplification baseline. The amplicons were sequenced on the Illumina platform. In the paper's pipeline: Sequence errors were corrected by clustering with frequency ratios and a modified nearest-neighbor algorithm, and the sequences were then analyzed in the immunoSEQ Analyzer using IMGT gene definitions. At each rarefaction depth, TCR richness and evenness were averaged over 20 rarefaction repeats, and samples with fewer sequences than the depth were excluded. Relative abundances of V, D and J genes were compared between groups using Wilcoxon rank sum tests, with FDR correction applied. In the blinded duplicates, the intraclass correlation was about 96% for TCR richness and averaged around 80% across 55 to 75 gene segments. TCRdb stores this immuneACCESS table with in-frame sequences only. Part of the clones is absent; in the studies checked, under half of the shortfall reflects unresolved V genes, and no reason is known for the rest. The V and J calls and clone size were taken over from that table, and D and trimming were inferred from the DNA. The record for this sample contains tens of thousands of clones. Together, the top ten hold approximately 6.3% of the sample.

This sample is drawn from a study of T cells in women clearing cervical HPV infection (dated by TCRdb to the late 2010s). Regarding the complete study: Cases were approximately 25 women with histologically confirmed HPV16-related CIN3 or worse, including a couple of invasive cancers. The roughly 23 controls were women who cleared a single incident HPV16 infection within 12 months without developing precancer or cancer. Blood from cases was drawn at the visit where the lesion was first identified, while blood from controls was drawn once the infection was no longer detected. Among cases, blood sampling came a median of nearly 150 days after lesion detection, with an interquartile range of roughly 90 to 230 days. Since HLA typing was available for only a few women, HLA type could not be ruled out as a confounder. An exploratory proof-of-principle case-control study, nested within the Guanacaste HPV Natural History Study in Costa Rica, was conducted to compare TCR repertoires across cervical HPV16 outcomes. Cases were matched to controls by age within five years and by the year the sample was collected. Cases had a median age of 34 years and controls had a median age of around 40, with no significant differences in baseline characteristics. In the parent cohort, around 10,000 women aged 18 or older were enrolled in Guanacaste, Costa Rica, during about 1992 to 1994 and were followed for six to seven years. Five blinded duplicates per group were added as quality controls, so that approximately 60 samples were obtained: around 50 participants and around 10 replicates.

Overall study outcomes, separate from this receptor: Cases had lower TRBV6-7 relative abundance than controls (approximately 0.11% versus 0.16%; Bonferroni P = 0.0008). By combining richness with V gene abundances, random forest classifiers separated cases from controls with an estimated AUC of just over 0.8. TCR repertoire richness was significantly higher in CIN3+ cases than in controls across sequencing depths, while evenness did not differ. T-cell numbers per sample were unknown, so richness differences could reflect varying T-cell content rather than repertoire biology. The cross-sectional design could not show whether associations preceded infection or resulted from it; effector/memory subsets and HPV-specific T cells were not isolated.

This sequence was found in a woman between 18 and 75 years old with a cervical HPV16 infection that either progressed to CIN3+ or cleared (not recorded which). This receptor chain uses TRBV2 and TRBJ1-4; tentative D gene TRBD1, with 5 bases matching. The source material was blood buffy coat. This receptor carries the CDR3 CASRAGSRGEKLFF. CDR3 DNA (partial): TGTGCCAGCAGGGCCGGGTCACGGGGGGAAAAA.